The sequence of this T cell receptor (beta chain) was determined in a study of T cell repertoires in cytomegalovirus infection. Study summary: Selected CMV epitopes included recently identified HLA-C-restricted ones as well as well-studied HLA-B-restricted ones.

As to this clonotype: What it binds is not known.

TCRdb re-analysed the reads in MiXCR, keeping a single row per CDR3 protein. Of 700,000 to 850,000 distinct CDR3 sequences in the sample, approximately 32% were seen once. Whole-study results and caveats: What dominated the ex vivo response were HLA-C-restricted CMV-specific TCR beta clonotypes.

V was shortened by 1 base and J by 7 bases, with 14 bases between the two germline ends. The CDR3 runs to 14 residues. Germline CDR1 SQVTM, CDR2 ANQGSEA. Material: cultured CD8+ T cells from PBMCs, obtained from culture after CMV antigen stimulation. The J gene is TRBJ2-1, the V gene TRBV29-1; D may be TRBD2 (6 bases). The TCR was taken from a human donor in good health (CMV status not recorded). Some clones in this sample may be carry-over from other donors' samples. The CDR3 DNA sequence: TGCAGCGTTGAAGGGGACTGGGCGGGGAATGAGCAGTTCTTC. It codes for CSVEGDWAGNEQFF.